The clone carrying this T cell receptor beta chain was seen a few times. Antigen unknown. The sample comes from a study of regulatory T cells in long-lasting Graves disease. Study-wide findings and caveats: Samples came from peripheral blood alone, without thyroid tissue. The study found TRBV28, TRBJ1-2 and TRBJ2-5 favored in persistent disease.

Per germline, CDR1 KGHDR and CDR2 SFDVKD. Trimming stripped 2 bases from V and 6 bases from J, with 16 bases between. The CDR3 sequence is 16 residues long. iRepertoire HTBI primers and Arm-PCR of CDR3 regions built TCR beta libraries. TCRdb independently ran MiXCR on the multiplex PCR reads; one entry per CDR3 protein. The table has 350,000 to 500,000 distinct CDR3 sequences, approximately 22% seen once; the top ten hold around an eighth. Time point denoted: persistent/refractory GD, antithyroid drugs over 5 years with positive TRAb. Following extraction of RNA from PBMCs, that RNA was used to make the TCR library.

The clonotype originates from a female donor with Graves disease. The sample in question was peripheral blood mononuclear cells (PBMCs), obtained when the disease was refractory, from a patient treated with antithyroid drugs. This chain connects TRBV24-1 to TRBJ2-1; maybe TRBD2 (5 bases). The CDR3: CATSDSRSGYTNEQFF. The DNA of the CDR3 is TGTGCCACCAGTGATTCTCGTTCGGGGTACACCAATGAGCAGTTCTTC.